In its sample, the clone carrying this TCR beta chain was seen many times. Antigen: not known. TCRdb fed the 5' RACE reads into MiXCR, producing one record per CDR3 protein. The table has about 210,000 distinct CDR3 sequences, approximately 3.3% seen once. The data were taken from a study of T cells after yellow fever vaccination. The germline V gene encodes CDR1 SQVTM and CDR2 ANQGSEA. The CDR3 is 10 amino acids. V dropped 4 bases and J dropped 4 bases, with 5 bases sitting between them. Study-wide findings and caveats: A small proportion of clonotypes was detected in both the CD4 and CD8 compartments. Abundant bulk-derived clonotypes could contaminate FACS-sorted repertoires. Detected again after the booster were most primary-vaccination clones, at 95% to 98% CD4 and about 89% CD8.

V and J are TRBV29-1 and TRBJ2-7, with D hard to call. The source is a man aged 18 to 29 who received the YFV17D yellow fever vaccine. This specimen consisted of CD4+ T cells sorted from PBMCs, obtained 10 days after the yellow fever booster vaccination. The CDR3 nucleotides are TGCAGCGTTGGAGATTACGAGCAGTACTTC. It specifies CSVGDYEQYF.